A single TCR beta chain is shown here with its context. Its antigen is as yet unknown. This record comes from a study of T-cell memory formation after mild COVID-19. Findings and limits, study-wide: Clones shrinking from day 15 to 85 showed even CD4/CD8 mixes; later expanders tilted CD4+.

CDR3 length: 13 residues. V was shortened by 6 bases and J by 6 bases, with 14 bases between the two germline ends. Barcoded TCR alpha and TCR beta cDNA libraries with UMIs came from 5'RACE using constant-segment primers. One entry per CDR3 protein, called by TCRdb with MiXCR from the 5' RACE reads. The profile shows 80,000 to 130,000 distinct CDR3 sequences, approximately 12% of them singletons. The material sequenced was PBMCs or a T cell subset sorted from them (not recorded which). The sequence was collected from a man between 18 and 29 years old who had mild COVID-19 (a few samples of this study predate the infection). Cell type and time point are not known. The V and J genes are TRBV12-3 or TRBV12-4 and TRBJ1-2; no definite D call. The DNA of the CDR3 is TGTGCCAGCAGCCGCCCGGGGTATGATGGCTACACCTTC. The encoded protein is CASSRPGYDGYTF.